The count of the clone carrying this TCR beta chain is one. Its antigen is unknown. Sequencing used immunoSEQ multiplex PCR; TCRdb keeps in-frame clones, though not all of them. The listing records fewer than 50 clones. Lamina propria lymphocytes from surgical specimens were isolated on a density gradient before sorting. This specimen comes from a study of T cell repertoires in ileal Crohn's disease. In the study overall: Postoperative therapy was given to about half: around eleven thiopurines, around 17 anti-TNF agents. Regarding the study as a whole: Clonality above 26.8% at surgery always came with endoscopic recurrence. Compared with non-smokers, active smokers at surgery showed more clonal expansions.

Unmatched junction bases numbered 3, after V lost 5 bases and J lost 3 bases. The germline V gene encodes CDR1 LNHDA and CDR2 SQIVND (reference sequence). The CDR3 has 15 residues. The receptor was derived from an adult with Crohn's disease. The material sequenced was CD4+ T cells sorted from the ileum. The chain employs TRBV19 and TRBJ2-5; 13 bases match TRBD2. This CDR3 reads CASSGTSGAKETQYF. CDR3 bases: TGTGCCAGTAGTGGGACTAGCGGGGCTAAAGAGACCCAGTACTTC.